This entry lists 32 T cell receptor beta chains sequenced from one sample in a study of post-analysis software for immune sequencing data. No antigens are known for them. Findings of the study overall: Higher frequency in patients than in controls was seen for about five TRBV segments, with TRBV5-6, TRBV5-1 and TRBV20-1 among them.

Researchers reported that TCR beta cDNA libraries carried unique molecular identifiers. A single record per CDR3 protein comes from TCRdb applying MiXCR to the PCR reads. Counted here are a few hundred thousand distinct CDR3 sequences, roughly 34% occurring once; the ten biggest clones make up approximately 6%. Sequencing input: blood. The receptor source for this set is a girl between 2 and 17 years old with multiple sclerosis.

This CDR3 reads CASSLAGTGGNNEQFF. The CDR3 coding sequence is TGTGCCAGCAGCTTAGCGGGGACAGGGGGAAACAATGAGCAGTTCTTC. The chain links TRBV7-8 to TRBJ2-1, with 11 bases matching TRBD1. The CDR3 has 16 residues. Germline V lookup: CDR1 SGHVS, CDR2 FQNEAQ. Unmatched junction bases numbered 3, after V lost 0 bases and J lost 5 bases.

J is TRBJ2-1 and V is TRBV3-1; 8 nucleotides match TRBD2. The V gene end was trimmed by 2 bases and the J gene end by 2 bases; junction bases not matched to a gene: 2. The CDR3 spans 15 residues. Germline loops: CDR1 LGHDT, CDR2 YNNKEL (reference sequence). CDR3 bases: TGTGCCAGCAGCCAAAAAGCGGGGGCCTACAATGAGCAGTTCTTC. Protein sequence: CASSQKAGAYNEQFF.

Of note for this clonotype: At one of its ends the junction is not consistent with the germline gene, which may arise from a read error. The rearrangement joins TRBV6-5 to TRBJ2-5, with D perhaps TRBD2 (5 bases). This CDR3 contains 14 residues. Germline values: CDR1 MNHEY, CDR2 SVGAGI. The CDR3 spells CAGSPPGRGETQYF. The CDR3 DNA follows: TGTGCCGGCAGCCCCCCCGGGCGCGGGGAGACCCAGTACTTC.

This clonotype has just a few counts. This sequence joins TRBV7-6 and TRBJ2-1; 8 nucleotides line up with TRBD1. CDR1 SGHVS and CDR2 FNYEAQ come from the germline V gene. J lost 3 bases, V lost 5 bases, and 24 bases had no gene match. The CDR3 contains 21 residues. For the CDR3, the DNA is TGTGCCAGCAGCGCTACCCCCGGGGGTTCGTCGACAGGGGTTTTCTACAATGAGCAGTTCTTC. This sequence encodes CASSATPGGSSTGVFYNEQFF.

The rearrangement uses TRBV20-1 and TRBJ2-5; tentative D call: TRBD2 (5 bases). The J call may be mistaken, given a closer DNA end match to TRBJ2-7. The CDR3 is 13 residues long. Looked up from germline, CDR1 is DFQATT and CDR2 is SNEGSKA (reference sequence). CDR3 DNA: TGCAGTGCTAGTCATCTGGAGGACTACGAGCAGTACTTC. As protein: CSASHLEDYEQYF.

V is TRBV15 and J is TRBJ2-5, with D maybe TRBD2 (6 bases). This CDR3 contains 13 residues. Germline V CDR1 and CDR2: LNHNV, YYDKDF (reference sequence). V was pared by 5 bases and J by 4 bases, with 11 bases between. CDR3 sequence: CATSEGTRETQYF. The CDR3 DNA is TGTGCCACCAGCGAGGGGACTCGAGAGACCCAGTACTTC.

The rearrangement joins TRBV29-1 to TRBJ1-4; D is unresolved. This CDR3 spans 13 amino acids. V was trimmed by 1 base and J by 5 bases, leaving 8 bases between them. Germline V lookup: CDR1 SQVTM, CDR2 ANQGSEA. In DNA, the CDR3 is TGCAGCGTTGAAGTCGGCATAAATGAAAAACTGTTTTTT. This codes for CSVEVGINEKLFF.

This chain connects TRBV5-6 to TRBJ2-5; D perhaps matches TRBD2 (6 bases). The CDR3 covers 14 residues. Germline V CDR1 and CDR2: SGHDT, YYEEEE. Trimming cost V 3 bases and J 13 bases, with 22 bases left between them. The CDR3: CASSYPQAGGLGYF. As DNA, the CDR3 is TGTGCCAGCAGCTACCCTCAAGCTGGGGGGTTGGGGTACTTC.

The rearrangement joins TRBV4-1 to TRBJ1-1; D gene unclear. The V gene lost 5 bases and the J gene lost 1 base, with 11 bases spanning the gap. This CDR3 spans 14 amino acids. The germline V gene has CDR1 MGHRA and CDR2 YSYEKL. CDR3 nucleotide sequence: TGCGCCAGCAGCGACCGGGCCTCGAACACTGAAGCTTTCTTT. It is translated as CASSDRASNTEAFF.

The rearrangement links TRBV5-1 to TRBJ1-6; D uncertain. Per the germline V gene, CDR1 is SGHRS and CDR2 is YFSETQ. The CDR3 spans 16 residues. The V end was cut by 1 base, the J end by 8 bases, with 16 bases between. DNA of the CDR3: TGCGCCAGCAGCTTGACAGAAAAGAGCCAACATTCACCCCTCCACTTT. Residues: CASSLTEKSQHSPLHF.

This clonotype was counted at least ten times. V is TRBV7-3 and J is TRBJ2-1, with D perhaps assigned TRBD1 or TRBD2 (5 bases each). The CDR3 runs to 14 residues. The germline V gene encodes CDR1 SGHTA and CDR2 FQGTGA. V was pared by 5 bases and J by 7 bases, with 15 bases between. The CDR3 DNA reads TGTGCCAGCAGCCCATCCAGGGAGAGGAATGAGCAGTTCTTC. Translation: CASSPSRERNEQFF.

The rearrangement links TRBV20-1 to TRBJ2-3; the match to TRBD2 covers 7 bases. V lost 5 bases to trimming and J lost 2 bases; unmatched junction nucleotides: 4. Germline V gene lookup returns CDR1 DFQATT and CDR2 SNEGSKA (reference sequence). The CDR3 spans 13 residues. The chain's CDR3 is CSAQAGITDTQYF. The CDR3 nucleotides are TGCAGTGCTCAAGCGGGGATCACAGATACGCAGTATTTT.

This clonotype was recorded a few times. The V and J genes are TRBV12-3 or TRBV12-4 and TRBJ1-6; D is possibly TRBD1 (6 bases). CDR3 length equals 16 residues. Deletions cut 7 bases from V and 10 bases from J, with 23 bases between. CDR3 in DNA: TGTGCCAGCACCCTCCGGGTGGGGGCGCGCACGTCACCCCTCCACTTT. It codes for CASTLRVGARTSPLHF.

V usage is TRBV4-2 and J usage is TRBJ1-1; a weak D match, TRBD1 (6 bases). Germline V gene sequence: CDR1 LGHNA, CDR2 YNFKEQ. This CDR3 is built from 15 residues. V was cut by 3 bases and J by 1 base, with 12 bases left in between. CDR3 amino acids: CASSQSGGQNTEAFF. In DNA, the CDR3 is TGTGCCAGCAGCCAGTCCGGGGGACAGAACACTGAAGCTTTCTTT.

V and J are TRBV11-2 and TRBJ2-3; 10 nucleotides agree with TRBD2. The CDR3 sequence is 15 residues long. The ends lost 5 bases at V and 6 bases at J; junction bases unmatched: 8. CDR1 and CDR2 from the germline V gene are SGHAT and FQNNGV. CDR3 bases: TGTGCCAGCAGCAGAAGCGGGGGGGCTTCGGATACGCAGTATTTT. It codes for CASSRSGGASDTQYF.

The rearrangement uses TRBV9 and TRBJ2-3, with D possibly being TRBD2 (6 bases). The CDR3 runs 16 residues. From germline, CDR1 is SGDLS and CDR2 YYNGEE. The V and J ends lost 0 bases and 1 base respectively, with 12 bases between them. DNA for the CDR3: TGTGCCAGCAGCGTAGTTGGATTAGCGGGCACAGATACGCAGTATTTT. Translated: CASSVVGLAGTDTQYF.

The chain carries TRBV11-2 and TRBJ2-5, with a weak D call TRBD1 (6 bases). CDR3 length equals 15 residues. Germline V gene sequence: CDR1 SGHAT, CDR2 FQNNGV. V was clipped by 2 bases and J by 5 bases, with 15 bases between them. The CDR3 DNA is TGTGCCAGCAGCTTACAGGGGTCAGGAGAGGAGACCCAGTACTTC. Amino acid sequence: CASSLQGSGEETQYF.

The chain links TRBV6-5 to TRBJ2-1; unclear D gene. V lost 4 bases, J lost 10 bases, and 14 bases lay in between. CDR1 MNHEY and CDR2 SVGAGI come from the germline V gene. The CDR3 covers 13 residues. CDR3 DNA sequence: TGTGCCAGCAGTTCTCCCCACGGCGTCGAGCAGTTCTTC. Translating it yields CASSSPHGVEQFF.

This clonotype was detected many times. The rearrangement uses TRBV10-2 and TRBJ2-7; D call uncertain. Looked up from germline, CDR1 is WSHSY and CDR2 is SAAADI. The V end lost 2 bases, the J end lost 7 bases, and 12 bases lay between the germline ends. CDR3 length: 13 amino acids. This CDR3 is CASSEGLYVEQYF. The CDR3 bases are TGCGCCAGCAGTGAGGGGCTATATGTGGAGCAGTACTTC.

CDR3 sequence reads: CSARDRSGGYNEQYF. The CDR3, as DNA: TGCAGTGCTAGAGATCGGTCAGGGGGTTACAATGAGCAGTACTTC. The chain combines TRBV20-1 with TRBJ2-1; 7 bases line up with TRBD1. The tail of the sequence fits TRBJ2-7 better, so the J call may be wrong. CDR1 is DFQATT and CDR2 is SNEGSKA in the germline V gene (reference sequence). The CDR3 sequence is 15 residues long.

The rearrangement joins TRBV20-1 to TRBJ2-7, with 7 bases that match TRBD1. J lost 3 bases, V lost 6 bases, and 8 bases had no gene match. The CDR3 loop spans 13 amino acids. CDR1 is DFQATT and CDR2 is SNEGSKA in the germline V gene (reference sequence). The CDR3 sequence: CSASTGVGYEQYF. CDR3 DNA sequence: TGCAGTGCCTCCACAGGGGTGGGCTACGAGCAGTACTTC.

The gene calls are TRBV27 and TRBJ1-5; TRBD1 might be the D (5 bases). Between the trimmed V and J ends, which lost 5 bases and 6 bases, there was a span of 14 bases. Per germline, CDR1 MNHEY and CDR2 SMNVEV (reference sequence). This CDR3 region has 14 residues. In DNA, the CDR3 is TGTGCCAGCAGTCCAACAGGAAACAGTCAGCCCCAGCATTTT. Its protein is CASSPTGNSQPQHF.

This clonotype turned up a few times. The chain is built from TRBV24-1 and TRBJ2-7; the D gene could be TRBD1 or TRBD2 (5 bases each). This CDR3 contains 16 residues. CDR1 is KGHDR, CDR2 SFDVKD, per germline. V lost 2 bases, J lost 5 bases, and 18 bases lay in between. The CDR3: CATSDSINQGEDEQYF. The CDR3 bases are TGTGCCACCAGTGATTCAATCAACCAGGGAGAAGACGAGCAGTACTTC.

The V gene is TRBV20-1, the J gene TRBJ1-4; weak D call: TRBD1 (6 bases). CDR3 length equals 14 residues. The V gene lost 7 bases and the J gene lost 0 bases, with 12 bases spanning the gap. Germline CDR1 is DFQATT and CDR2 is SNEGSKA (reference sequence). The DNA of the CDR3 is TGCAGTGAAAGACAGGTTGCAACTAATGAAAAACTGTTTTTT. Residues: CSERQVATNEKLFF.

This sequence joins TRBV2 and TRBJ2-1; tentative D call: TRBD2 (6 bases). V shed 3 bases and J shed 5 bases, with 11 bases lying between them. The CDR3 length is 14 residues. In germline, CDR1 is SNHLY, CDR2 FYNNEI. In nucleotides, the CDR3 is TGTGCCAGCAGTGAGGTAGGGACTGACAATGAGCAGTTCTTC. Residues: CASSEVGTDNEQFF.

The chain is built from TRBV29-1 and TRBJ2-1; D tentatively fits TRBD1 or TRBD2 (5 bases each). The CDR3 extends over 16 amino acids. V lost 1 base and J lost 4, with 17 bases in between. Germline lookup yields CDR1 SQVTM and CDR2 ANQGSEA. The CDR3 sequence is CSVEVLGTARYNEQFF. DNA of the CDR3: TGCAGCGTTGAAGTGCTCGGGACGGCCCGATACAATGAGCAGTTCTTC.

This rearrangement joins TRBV15 to TRBJ1-5, with D unclear. V lost 1 base to trimming and J lost 6 bases, with 10 bases between them. Looked up from germline, CDR1 is LNHNV and CDR2 is YYDKDF (reference sequence). The CDR3 consists of 14 residues. The CDR3 DNA follows: TGTGCCACCAGCAGAGTTGAGGTCGCTCAGCCCCAGCATTTT. This translates into CATSRVEVAQPQHF.

V is TRBV10-3 and J is TRBJ2-3; 10 nucleotides align to TRBD2. The J segment lost 6 bases and the V segment lost 7 bases, leaving 7 bases of the junction unmatched. The V gene's germline CDR1 is ENHRY and CDR2 SYGVKD. This CDR3 region has 14 residues. CDR3 region: CAITEERGGDTQYF. CDR3 bases: TGTGCCATCACCGAGGAGCGGGGGGGGGATACGCAGTATTTT.

This clonotype occurred a few times. This chain uses TRBV12-3 or TRBV12-4 with TRBJ2-1, with D perhaps matching TRBD2 (6 bases). The ends were cut back, 7 bases at V and 7 bases at J, with 11 bases in the middle. This CDR3 is built from 12 residues. The CDR3 DNA reads TGTGCCAGCACCCCTGGGGGGAATGAGCAGTTCTTC. Protein: CASTPGGNEQFF.

The table lists this clonotype with a few counts. The chain combines TRBV2 with TRBJ2-5; D is uncertain. Per the germline V gene, CDR1 is SNHLY and CDR2 is FYNNEI. The CDR3 totals 14 residues. Trimming left V 2 bases short and J 5 bases short, with 12 bases between. The DNA of the CDR3 is TGTGCCAGCAGTGAACAGACTCGCGGCGAGACCCAGTACTTC. Translated, it gives CASSEQTRGETQYF.

The J gene is TRBJ1-2, the V gene TRBV20-1; D not resolved. The CDR3 consists of 14 residues. Trimming left V 3 bases short and J 8 bases short, with 19 bases between. Per germline, CDR1 DFQATT and CDR2 SNEGSKA (reference sequence). The CDR3 DNA sequence: TGCAGTGCTAGGGGAGGGCAGGAAAGACGGGGCTACACCTTC. It codes for CSARGGQERRGYTF.

V is TRBV5-1 and J is TRBJ2-7; D not certain. The CDR3 consists of 14 residues. Trimming removed 5 bases at V and 0 bases at J, with 12 bases between. Germline V gives CDR1 SGHRS, CDR2 YFSETQ. The CDR3 bases are TGCGCCAGCAGTAGGGATCTCAGCTCCTACGAGCAGTACTTC. Protein product: CASSRDLSSYEQYF. Full variable domain (outside the CDR3, taken from reference TRBV5-1 and TRBJ2-7): KAGVTQTPRYLIKTRGQQVTLSCSPISGHRSVSWYQQTPGQGLQFLFEYFSETQRNKGNFPGRFSGRQFSNSRSEMNVSTLELGDSALYLCASSRDLSSYEQYFGPGTRLTVT.